This T cell receptor (beta chain) was sequenced in a study of monozygotic twins with inflammatory bowel disease. Study-wide results and caveats: Different T cell subtypes could not be distinguished.

Germline-derived CDR1 and CDR2 are LGHNA and YNFKEQ. The CDR3 extends over 16 amino acids. As regards this clonotype: Its target is unknown.

Per-sample cDNA came from eight separate reactions. PCR of TCRalpha and TCRbeta cDNA was nested, with two rounds of around 16 and 10 cycles. TCRdb processed the 5' RACE reads again and assigns one entry to each CDR3 protein, with no DNA. The specimen's table records more than 120,000 distinct CDR3 sequences. The receptor's source is a human donor with ulcerative colitis or Crohn's disease, or a healthy co-twin of an affected twin (not recorded which). The chain employs TRBV4-2 and TRBJ2-7; the D call of TRBD2 rests on TCRdb alone, since no DNA is present to check it. The specimen sequenced was blood. The CDR3: CASSPGLAGASYEQYF.